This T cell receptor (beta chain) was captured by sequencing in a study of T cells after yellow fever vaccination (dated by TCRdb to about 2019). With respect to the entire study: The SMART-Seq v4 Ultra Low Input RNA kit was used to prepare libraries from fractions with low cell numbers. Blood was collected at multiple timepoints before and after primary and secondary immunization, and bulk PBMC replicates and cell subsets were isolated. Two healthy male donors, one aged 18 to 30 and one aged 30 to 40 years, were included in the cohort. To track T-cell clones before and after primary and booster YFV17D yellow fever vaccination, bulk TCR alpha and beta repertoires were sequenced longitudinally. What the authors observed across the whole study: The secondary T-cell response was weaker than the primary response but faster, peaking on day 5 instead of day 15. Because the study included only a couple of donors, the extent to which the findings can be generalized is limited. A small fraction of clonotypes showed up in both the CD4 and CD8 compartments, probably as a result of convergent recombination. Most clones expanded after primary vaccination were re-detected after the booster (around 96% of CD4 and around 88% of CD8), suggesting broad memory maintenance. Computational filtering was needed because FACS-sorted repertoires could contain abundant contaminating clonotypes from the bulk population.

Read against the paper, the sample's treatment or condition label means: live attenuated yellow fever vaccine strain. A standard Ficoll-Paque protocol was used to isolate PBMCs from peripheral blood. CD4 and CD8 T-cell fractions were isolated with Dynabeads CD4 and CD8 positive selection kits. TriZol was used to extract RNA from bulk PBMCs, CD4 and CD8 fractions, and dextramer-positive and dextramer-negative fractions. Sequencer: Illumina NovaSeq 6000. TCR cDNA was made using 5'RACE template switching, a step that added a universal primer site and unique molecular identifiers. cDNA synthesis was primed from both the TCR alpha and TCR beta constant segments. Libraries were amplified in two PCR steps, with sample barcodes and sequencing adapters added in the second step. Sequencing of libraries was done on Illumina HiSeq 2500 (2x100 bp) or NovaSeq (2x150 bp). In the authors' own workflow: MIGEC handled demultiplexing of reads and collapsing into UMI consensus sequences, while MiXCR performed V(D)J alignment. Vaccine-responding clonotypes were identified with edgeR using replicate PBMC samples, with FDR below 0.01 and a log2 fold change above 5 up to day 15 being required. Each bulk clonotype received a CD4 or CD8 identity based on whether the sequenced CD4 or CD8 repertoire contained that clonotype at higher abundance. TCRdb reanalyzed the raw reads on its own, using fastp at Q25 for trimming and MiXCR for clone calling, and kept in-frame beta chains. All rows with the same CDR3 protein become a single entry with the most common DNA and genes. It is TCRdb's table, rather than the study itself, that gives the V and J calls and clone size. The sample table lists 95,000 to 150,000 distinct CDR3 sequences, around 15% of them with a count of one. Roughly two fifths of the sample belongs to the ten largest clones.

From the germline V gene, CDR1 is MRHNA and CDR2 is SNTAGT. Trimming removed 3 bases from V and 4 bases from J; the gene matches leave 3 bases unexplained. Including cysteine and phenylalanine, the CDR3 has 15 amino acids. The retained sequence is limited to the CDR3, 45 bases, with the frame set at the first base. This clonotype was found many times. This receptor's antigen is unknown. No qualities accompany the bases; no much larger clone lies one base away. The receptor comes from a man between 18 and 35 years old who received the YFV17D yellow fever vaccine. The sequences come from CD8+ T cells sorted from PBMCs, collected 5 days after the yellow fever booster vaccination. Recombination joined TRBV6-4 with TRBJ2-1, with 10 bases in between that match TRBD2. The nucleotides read TGTGCCAGCAGTGAAAAAGCGGGGGGGTACAATGAGCAGTTCTTC. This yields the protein CASSEKAGGYNEQFF.